Below are 17 T cell receptor beta chains sequenced from a single sample in a study of spatial heterogeneity in lung cancer. MiXCR, applied by TCRdb to the 5' RACE reads, yields one record per CDR3 protein. The sample shows roughly 2,600 distinct CDR3 sequences, around 4.3% of them seen only once. Time point defined: sample taken at primary tumor resection. Whole RNA obtained from tumor, nontumor lung or frozen PBMC underwent sequencing without sorting. The specimen comprised normal lung tissue next to the tumor, sampled at surgery. The receptors were sampled from a female donor with early-stage non-small cell lung cancer.

This clonotype was seen many times. This beta chain lies outside the target of a library built for alpha chains; its clone size means little. The chain employs TRBV11-3 and TRBJ1-2; TRBD1 might be the D (6 bases). This CDR3 comprises 13 residues. With 5 bases removed from V and 8 bases from J, the gap between germline ends came to 15 bases. Germline loops: CDR1 SGHNT, CDR2 YENEEA. For the CDR3, the DNA is TGTGCCAGCAGCCCGCTGCGGGGGCTCGGCTACACCTTC. Residues: CASSPLRGLGYTF.

Relative to its sample, this clonotype is large. This beta chain is a stray read from a library made for alpha chains; its abundance is not meaningful. V is TRBV6-6 and J is TRBJ1-1; 7 bases align to TRBD1. Per germline, CDR1 MNHNY and CDR2 SVGAGI (reference sequence). The CDR3 has 15 residues. V was clipped by 5 bases and J by 2 bases; unmatched bases: 8. The CDR3 loop reads CASSTLDRANTEAFF. DNA of the CDR3: TGTGCCAGCAGTACTCTCGACAGGGCAAACACTGAAGCTTTCTTT.

The sample holds many counts of this clonotype. Since the library was made to target alpha chains, this beta chain is a stray read and its abundance is not meaningful. The gene calls are TRBV6-5 and TRBJ1-5, with 8 bases that match TRBD1. The V gene end was trimmed by 6 bases and the J gene end by 6 bases; junction bases not matched to a gene: 7. The CDR3 has 14 residues. Germline CDR1 is MNHEY and CDR2 is SVGAGI. CDR3: CASRGGGTGQPQHF. In DNA form, the CDR3 reads TGTGCCAGCAGAGGGGGGGGGACAGGTCAGCCCCAGCATTTT.

By sample share, this clonotype is medium-sized. The library was built for alpha chains, so this beta chain is an off-target read and its size means little. This chain joins TRBV6-2 or TRBV6-3 and TRBJ1-2; D perhaps matches TRBD1 (5 bases). Germline values: CDR1 MNHEY, CDR2 SVGEGT. V shed 7 bases and J shed 0 bases, with 9 bases lying between them. This CDR3 region has 13 residues. DNA for the CDR3: TGTGCCAGCACTAAGGGGACTAACTATGGCTACACCTTC. It translates to CASTKGTNYGYTF.

This clonotype is medium-sized by share. For a library built for alpha chains, this beta chain is a stray read; little rests on its size. The chain carries TRBV19 and TRBJ2-2; no definite D call. The V gene's germline CDR1 is LNHDA and CDR2 SQIVND (reference sequence). The ends were cut back, 4 bases at V and 2 bases at J, with 5 bases in the middle. This CDR3 comprises 13 residues. The CDR3 sequence: CASSNPNTGELFF. CDR3 in DNA: TGTGCCAGTAGTAACCCAAACACCGGGGAGCTGTTTTTT.

This clonotype is medium-sized (0.01 to 0.1%) in the sample. A library prepared for alpha chains yielded this beta chain as an off-target read; its size is of little meaning. J is TRBJ1-1 and V is TRBV6-5, with D hard to call. V was shortened by 6 bases and J by 1 base, with 18 bases between the two germline ends. The CDR3 is 16 residues long. The germline V gene has CDR1 MNHEY and CDR2 SVGAGI. The DNA of the CDR3 is TGTGCCAGCAGCCCCGAAGTATGGGGAAGGAACACTGAAGCTTTCTTT. It codes for CASSPEVWGRNTEAFF.

This clonotype is large by share. This beta chain is an off-target read within a library intended for alpha chains, so its frequency means little. The J gene is TRBJ2-2, the V gene TRBV11-2; tentative D call: TRBD1 (5 bases). The CDR3 contains 16 residues. Deletions cut 5 bases from V and 0 bases from J, with 13 bases between. Looked up from germline, CDR1 is SGHAT and CDR2 is FQNNGV. The chain's CDR3 is CASSPYSRANTGELFF. The CDR3 nucleotides are TGTGCCAGCAGCCCGTATTCCAGGGCGAACACCGGGGAGCTGTTTTTT.

This clonotype was recorded a few times. Since it is a stray read in a library aimed at alpha chains, this beta chain has a size that is not meaningful. This rearrangement joins TRBV7-9 to TRBJ1-5; 7 bases fit TRBD1. The V gene's germline CDR1 is SEHNR and CDR2 FQNEAQ (reference sequence). Trimming cost V 5 bases and J 3 bases; bases outside gene matches: 7. The CDR3 consists of 15 residues. The CDR3, as DNA: TGTGCCAGCAGCGAGGCGACAGGGACCAATCAGCCCCAGCATTTT. Translation gives CASSEATGTNQPQHF.

By proportion, this clonotype is medium-sized. Found in a library prepared for alpha chains, this beta chain is an off-target read, and its abundance has little meaning. The V and J genes are TRBV28 and TRBJ1-6, with D unresolved. There are 14 residues in the CDR3. Germline V lookup: CDR1 MDHEN, CDR2 SYDVKM. The V gene lost 3 bases and the J gene lost 8 bases, with 11 bases spanning the gap. CDR3 coding DNA: TGTGCCAGCAGTTTGAGTAGGTCAGATTCACCCCTCCACTTT. Translation gives CASSLSRSDSPLHF.

This clonotype is medium-sized in the sample. A library prepared for alpha chains yielded this beta chain as an off-target read; its size is of little meaning. The gene calls are TRBV5-1 and TRBJ2-3, with 9 bases identical to TRBD1. The ends lost 6 bases at V and 1 base at J; junction bases unmatched: 3. Germline-derived CDR1 and CDR2 are SGHRS and YFSETQ. The CDR3 is 14 residues long. The CDR3 DNA sequence: TGCGCCAGCACCACAGGGGGCGGCACAGATACGCAGTATTTT. Residues: CASTTGGGTDTQYF.

This clonotype rates as large (0.1 to 1%). Within a library made for alpha chains, this beta chain is off target, and its count is uninformative. This chain uses TRBV7-9 with TRBJ2-3; D gene ambiguous. The CDR3 spans 13 residues. Per germline, CDR1 SEHNR and CDR2 FQNEAQ (reference sequence). V lost 3 bases to trimming and J lost 0 bases, with 4 bases between them. The CDR3 loop reads CASSFGSTDTQYF. The CDR3 nucleotides are TGTGCCAGCAGCTTCGGCAGCACAGATACGCAGTATTTT.

Notes on this clonotype: The library was built for alpha chains, so this beta chain is an off-target read and its size means little. The chain links TRBV7-3 to TRBJ2-1, with a possible D match to TRBD2 (6 bases). V was trimmed by 1 base and J by 8 bases, leaving 12 bases between them. Germline lookup yields CDR1 SGHTA and CDR2 FQGTGA. The CDR3 consists of 14 residues. CDR3 sequence reads: CASSLNGRIDEQFF. The CDR3, as DNA: TGTGCCAGCAGCTTAAACGGGAGAATCGATGAGCAGTTCTTC.

This clonotype counts as medium-sized (0.01 to 0.1%). The library was built for alpha chains, so this beta chain is an off-target read and its size means little. This CDR3 is CASRSEGNTIYF. The DNA for the CDR3 is TGTGCCAGTAGGTCCGAGGGAAACACCATATATTTT. V and J are TRBV19 and TRBJ1-3; D not resolved. V was clipped by 6 bases and J by 4 bases, with 7 bases between them. CDR3 length: 12 amino acids. The V gene's germline CDR1 is LNHDA and CDR2 SQIVND (reference sequence).

This clonotype appeared many times. In a library made to pick up alpha chains, this beta chain is a stray read with a size that means little. The chain employs TRBV5-1 and TRBJ2-7; possible D gene TRBD1, 6 bases. The germline V and J ends were trimmed by 3 bases and 2 bases, with 12 bases remaining between them. Per the germline V gene, CDR1 is SGHRS and CDR2 is YFSETQ. The CDR3 runs 14 residues. In DNA, the CDR3 is TGCGCCAGCAGCTCCCTGACAGGAACCTACGAGCAGTACTTC. It codes for CASSSLTGTYEQYF.

This clonotype was recorded many times. This beta chain slipped into a library made for alpha chains as a stray read, so its size is not meaningful. The chain has TRBV7-9 and TRBJ2-7; possibly TRBD2 for D (6 bases). The CDR3 runs to 14 residues. V was trimmed by 5 bases and J by 5 bases, leaving 16 bases between them. In germline, CDR1 is SEHNR, CDR2 FQNEAQ (reference sequence). CDR3 protein: CASSEGVLAHEQYF. The DNA for the CDR3 is TGTGCCAGCAGCGAAGGGGTACTAGCCCACGAGCAGTACTTC. The full variable domain, completed using reference TRBV7-9 and TRBJ2-7, is DTGVSQNPRHKITKRGQNVTFRCDPISEHNRLYWYRQTLGQGPEFLTYFQNEAQLEKSRLLSDRFSAERPKGSFSTLEIQRTEQGDSAMYLCASSEGVLAHEQYFGPGTRLTVT.

By share, this clonotype counts as medium-sized (0.01 to 0.1%). This beta chain is a stray read from a library made for alpha chains; its abundance is not meaningful. The CDR3 nucleotides read TGTGCCAGCAGCCCACCGGGACGGCGTAGCAATCAGCCCCAGCATTTT. The encoded protein is CASSPPGRRSNQPQHF. The V call is TRBV6-2 or TRBV6-3, the J call TRBJ1-5; TRBD1 is a possible D gene (5 bases). This CDR3 contains 16 residues. The V end lost 6 bases, the J end lost 0 bases, and 15 bases lay between the germline ends. Per germline, CDR1 MNHEY and CDR2 SVGEGT.

This clonotype was seen repeatedly, ten times or more. This beta chain was picked up by a library intended for alpha chains and is off target, so its count carries little meaning. The chain is built from TRBV7-6 and TRBJ2-6; D call uncertain. The CDR3 spans 15 residues. V lost 4 bases, J lost 4 bases, and 11 bases lay in between. Germline lookup yields CDR1 SGHVS and CDR2 FNYEAQ. The CDR3 DNA follows: TGTGCCAGCAGCTCGCAAGATCTCGGGGCCAACGTCCTGACTTTC. It encodes CASSSQDLGANVLTF.